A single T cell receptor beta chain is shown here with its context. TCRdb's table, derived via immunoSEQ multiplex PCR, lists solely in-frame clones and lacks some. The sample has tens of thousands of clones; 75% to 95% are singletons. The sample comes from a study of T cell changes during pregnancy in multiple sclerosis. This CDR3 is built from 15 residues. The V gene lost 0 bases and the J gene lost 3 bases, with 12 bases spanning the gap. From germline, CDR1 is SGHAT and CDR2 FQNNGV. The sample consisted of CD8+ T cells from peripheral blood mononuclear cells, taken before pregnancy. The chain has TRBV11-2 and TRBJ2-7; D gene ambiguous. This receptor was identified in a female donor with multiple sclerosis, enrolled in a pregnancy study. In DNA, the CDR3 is TGTGCCAGCAGCTTAGAGGCGGCGGCAAACTACGAGCAGTACTTC. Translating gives CASSLEAAANYEQYF.